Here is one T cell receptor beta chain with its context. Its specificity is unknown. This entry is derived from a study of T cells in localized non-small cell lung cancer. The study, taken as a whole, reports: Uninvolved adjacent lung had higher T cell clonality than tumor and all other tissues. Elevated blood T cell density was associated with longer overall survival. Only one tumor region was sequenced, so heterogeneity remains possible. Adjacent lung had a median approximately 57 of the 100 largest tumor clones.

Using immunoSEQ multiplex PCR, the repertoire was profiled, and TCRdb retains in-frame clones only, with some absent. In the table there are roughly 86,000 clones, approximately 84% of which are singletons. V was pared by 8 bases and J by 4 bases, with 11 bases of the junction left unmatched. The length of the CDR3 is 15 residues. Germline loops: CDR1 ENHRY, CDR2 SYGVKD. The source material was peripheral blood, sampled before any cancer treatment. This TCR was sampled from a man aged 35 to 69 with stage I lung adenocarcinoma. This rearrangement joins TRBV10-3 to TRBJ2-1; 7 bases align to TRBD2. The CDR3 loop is CAIQDTASGYNEQFF. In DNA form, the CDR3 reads TGTGCCATCCAGGACACGGCTAGCGGTTACAATGAGCAGTTCTTC.